This TCR beta chain came from a study of cytomegalovirus exposure and HLA in healthy donors (dated by TCRdb to 2016 to 2017). Background on the whole study: In an earlier analysis of 587 of the donors, 276 Gb of sequence data and 90 million to 130 million unique TCR beta sequences from 180 million or so T cells were reported. Every repertoire in the discovery cohort had been generated on one and the same sequencing platform. The genetic ancestry cluster associated with self-reported Caucasian donors included roughly 84% of the roughly 390 genotyped donors. The study was designed to test whether signatures of past pathogen exposure could be identified by cataloging public T cell receptors. A later analysis re-analyzed previously published TCR beta repertoires from 650 to 800 donors and added high-resolution HLA genotyping to study TCR occurrence patterns. Typing coverage varied by locus: about 620-630 donors for A, B, C, DRB1 and DQB1; 500 to 550 for DQA1; some 610 for DPA1; around 490 for DPB1. Besides the first cohort of around 670 subjects, a separate validation cohort made up of about 120 different subjects was used. To predict cytomegalovirus infection status, the study brought together high-throughput TCR immunosequencing, statistical association of individual TCRs with disease status, and machine learning. A later genetic analysis used genome-wide SNP genotypes for about 55% of the 666 donors, treating that subset as a discovery cohort. Donor age, sex, ethnicity and CMV serostatus were compiled together with the repertoire data. Among around 400 genotyped donors of the cohort, an average of about 240,000 unique TCR beta nucleotide sequences were sequenced per donor, around 18% of them non-productive. To decide whether each TCR beta V gene segment behaved as functional or pseudogenic, an earlier analysis of some 570 of the donors relied on high-throughput TCR beta sequencing. Using immunosequencing, the study profiled T cell repertoires from about 610 subjects and related those repertoires to cytomegalovirus serostatus. Rather than drawing on any new phenotypic data, the later analysis identified candidate immune exposures from TCR beta sequences and the way those sequences occurred across donors. Both class I and class II loci were covered by HLA typing, at four-digit resolution. An early release that covered about 640 HLA-typed donors contained approximately 290 gigabases of sequencing data and tens of millions of unique TCR sequences. Because of strong linkage in the cohort, five DR-DQ haplotypes were treated as single units for association and clustering.

The cohort was made up of 666 healthy bone marrow donors. At the time of sampling, all cohort members were nominally healthy, though unrecorded immune exposures were likely present. The donor was CMV seropositive and was included in the group of approximately 300 seropositive cohort members. A peripheral blood sample was provided by each donor, and peripheral blood mononuclear cells were used for TCR beta sequencing. Genomic DNA extraction from the blood cell samples was performed with the Qiagen DNeasy Blood Extraction Kit. Here is what the overall study found, with its caveats: In a later genetic analysis, a missense DCLRE1C variant was associated with V-gene and J-gene trimming of TCR beta chains, and the association was replicated in an independent cohort. Cytomegalovirus status was reported to be diagnosed by the classifier with high specificity and sensitivity in both the original and validation cohorts. A total of 164 TCR beta chains were listed by the study as associated with cytomegalovirus. Several of the top co-occurrence clusters appeared to be linked to parvovirus B19, influenza, CMV and Epstein-Barr virus, according to a later analysis. A group of highly shared sequence variants was considered likely to be a technical artifact of the sequencing pipeline. Because counts were too low, around 17 rarely observed V segments, including chromosome 9 orphons, were left out of the earlier analysis of some 640 of the donors. A further reported finding was that TCR beta sequences accurately predicted the HLA-A and HLA-B alleles for most subjects in the first cohort. CMV serostatus was the only immune exposure information available for the cohort. A later analysis found that most CMV-associated TCR beta chains appeared HLA-restricted, with HLA associations seemingly driven largely by CMV exposure. Compared with the approximately 600-donor mean, donors in an Asian-associated ancestry cluster had fewer N-insertions in productive TCRs, according to a later genetic analysis. Correlated functional status among segregating V segments might be attributable to linkage disequilibrium, but an unknown experimental factor could not be ruled out. At a false discovery rate of 0.05, a later analysis linked 16,000 or so TCR beta sequences to specific HLA alleles. A few of the identified cytomegalovirus-associated TCR beta chains were confirmed in vitro to be specific for cytomegalovirus antigens. Because the 87-base-pair reads could not distinguish some IMGT-functional V segments, including TRBV6-2 and TRBV6-3, those segments were excluded. Sequencing depth was assumed to be roughly uniform across donors in the presence/absence analyses, though that assumption may not hold. Most TCR sequences were observed very rarely across donors, whereas some public TCRs were present in many individuals. Because HLA typing was unavailable for some donors at each locus, only the typed subset was used in association tests. When HLA alleles, especially DR and DQ, strongly co-occurred, TCR associations were difficult to assign to individual alleles. The authors suggested that the approach could potentially be generalized to other disease states and immunological phenotypes. An earlier analysis of approximately 590 of the donors showed that most TCR beta V segments appeared in productive rearrangements either about 87% or about 30% of the time, which broadly matched IMGT annotations. In a later analysis, TCR association rates were found to vary across HLA loci, with the most associated TCRs seen for DRB1 alleles and the fewest for HLA-C alleles. In a later analysis, HLA-associated TCR beta chains were found to be more clonally expanded and to have lower generation probabilities than equally common non-associated chains. This cohort had only TCR beta chains sequenced, and the lack of alpha or paired-chain data limited which features could be detected.

Here V drops 5 bases and J drops 6 bases, and the junction holds 6 bases not matched to any gene. In the germline V gene, CDR1 corresponds to MNHEY and CDR2 to SVGAGI. Including cysteine and phenylalanine, the CDR3 has 13 amino acids. Kept here is only the CDR3 DNA, which spans 39 bases and is read in frame from base 1. The library relied on the immunoSEQ multiplex PCR assay. For the multiplex PCR, a mixture combining 60 forward primers for TCR Vbeta segments and 13 reverse primers for TCR Jbeta segments was used. Amplification of the CDR3 region of rearranged TCR beta genes was performed with a multiplex PCR assay on genomic DNA. The amplified TCR beta libraries were sequenced on the Illumina HiSeq System as 87-base-pair reads. Per the authors' processing: A later analysis counted some 80 million unique TCR beta chains across the 650 to 700 repertoires, and 9 million to 14 million of these chains were shared by at least two donors. Raw reads were error-corrected and collapsed into unique sequences with a nearest-neighbor algorithm that merged closely related sequences to remove PCR and sequencing errors. To assign V, D and J gene segments, CDR3 sequences were aligned to IMGT reference sequences. For a sequence to be retained, at least a six-nucleotide match to both a V gene segment and a J gene segment was required. A rearrangement counted as productive if the CDR3 had no stop codons and remained in frame with V and J, and every other rearrangement counted as non-productive. CDR3 was defined by IMGT convention, running from the second conserved V-encoded cysteine to the conserved J-encoded phenylalanine. The earlier analysis of about 560 of the donors excluded any sequence lacking an unambiguous match to a single V gene segment. In an earlier analysis of 587 of the donors, a V segment was called functional when productive rearrangements were above 56.7%, and segregating when the standard deviation between donors exceeded 5%. A statistical classification framework was developed to diagnose cytomegalovirus status using the catalog of TCR beta chain sequences. V and J gene assignment, in a later analysis, came from comparing TCR nucleotide sequences with IMGT/GENE-DB human TR gene sequences. The TCRdist pipeline was used in a later analysis to assign CDR3 sequences and most-parsimonious VDJ recombination scenarios. In a later analysis, each TCR beta chain was defined by its CDR3 amino acid sequence together with its V-gene family, and reads without a unique V-gene family were excluded. As a way to deal with suspected cross-contamination and a sequencing artifact, a later analysis dropped 450 to 700 nucleotide sequences that were highly shared and had low generation probability. For each public chain, a later analysis derived a clonal expansion index from normalized ranks of inferred template counts within each repertoire. A later analysis computed generation probabilities with a VDJ recombination model fitted to out-of-frame rearrangements, and checked the results against IGoR. In a later analysis, TCR-TCR, TCR-HLA and TCR-CMV co-occurrence was scored with hypergeometric tests, and a repertoire-size bias correction was applied to TCR pairs. False discovery rates were estimated in a later analysis by permuting HLA or CMV assignments 20 times. In a later analysis, co-occurring TCRs were grouped with DBSCAN, and TCRdist sequence similarity was added when clustering was performed within HLA-allele-positive subsets. For co-occurrence clustering, repertoires with fewer than 30,000 or more than 120,000 public chains were excluded, along with five repertoires with anomalous nucleotide sharing. TCRdb limited this immuneACCESS table to in-frame rearrangements with V and J called. A share of clones is missing; checked studies link under half to unresolved V genes, and the rest is unexplained. V and J calls and clone size follow that table, whereas D and trimming were derived from the DNA. Present in this sample are about 140,000 clones, roughly 78% of which were seen just once. The top ten hold roughly 3.2% of the sample.

For this clone: Its cognate antigen has yet to be identified. Base quality data are lacking; no much larger clone is found one base away.

The rearranged segments are TRBV6-5 and TRBJ1-1; TRBD1 lines up with 7 middle nucleotides. The sequenced material came from PBMCs. The receptor was derived from a man younger than 35 in good health and CMV-seropositive. The DNA reads TGTGCCAGCAGTCTACAGGGGATCCCTGAAGCTTTCTTT. The resulting protein is CASSLQGIPEAFF.